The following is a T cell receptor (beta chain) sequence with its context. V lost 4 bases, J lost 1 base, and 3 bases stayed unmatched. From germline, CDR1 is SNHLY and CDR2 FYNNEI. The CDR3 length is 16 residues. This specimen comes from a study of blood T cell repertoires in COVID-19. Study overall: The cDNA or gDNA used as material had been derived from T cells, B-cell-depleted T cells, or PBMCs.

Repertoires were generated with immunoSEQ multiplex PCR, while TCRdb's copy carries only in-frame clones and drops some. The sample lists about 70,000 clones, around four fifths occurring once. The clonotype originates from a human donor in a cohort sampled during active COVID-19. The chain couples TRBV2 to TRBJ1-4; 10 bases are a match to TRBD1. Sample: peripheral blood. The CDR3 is CASSGTGGRTNEKLFF. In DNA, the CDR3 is TGTGCCAGCAGTGGGACAGGGGGAAGAACTAATGAAAAACTGTTTTTT. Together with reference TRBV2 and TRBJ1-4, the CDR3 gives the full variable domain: EPEVTQTPSHQVTQMGQEVILRCVPISNHLYFYWYRQILGQKVEFLVSFYNNEISEKSEIFDDQFSVERPDGSNFTLKIRSTKLEDSAMYFCASSGTGGRTNEKLFFGSGTQLSVL.